The clone carrying this TCR beta chain was counted a few times. Its target is not known. This record belongs to a study of T-cell memory formation after mild COVID-19. Regarding the study as a whole: Clones shrinking from day 15 to 85 showed even CD4/CD8 mixes; later expanders tilted CD4+. CD4+ contracting clones lay mainly in CM and EM, CD8+ ones in EMRA.

V was pared by 5 bases and J by 5 bases, with 16 bases between. The CDR3 sequence is 13 residues long. Germline-derived CDR1 and CDR2 are DFQATT and SNEGSKA (reference sequence). TCRdb re-called the 5' RACE reads through MiXCR, storing one row per CDR3 protein. The sample carries a few hundred thousand distinct CDR3 sequences, roughly an eighth recorded once. The V and J genes are TRBV20-1 and TRBJ2-7; maybe TRBD2 (6 bases). The origin of this receptor is a man between 18 and 35 years old who had mild COVID-19 (a few samples of this study predate the infection). Cell type and time point are not known. Source material: PBMCs or a T cell subset sorted from them (not recorded which). The CDR3 sequence: CSARSRGRNEQYF. The CDR3 coding sequence is TGCAGTGCTCGCTCGCGGGGCCGGAACGAGCAGTACTTC.